The clone carrying this T cell receptor beta chain was counted many times. This record comes from a study of blood T cell repertoires in COVID-19. For the study at large: The cDNA or gDNA used as material had been derived from T cells, B-cell-depleted T cells, or PBMCs.

The CDR3 has 14 residues. With 6 bases removed from V and 7 bases from J, the gap between germline ends came to 16 bases. The germline V gene encodes CDR1 MDHEN and CDR2 SYDVKM. As processed by the authors: Reference gene primer amplification yielded estimated nucleated cell counts. Clones were read by immunoSEQ multiplex PCR, and TCRdb kept only the in-frame ones, dropping some. From that table come the V and J calls and clone size; the DNA was used to work out D and trimming. The table shows around 260,000 clones, with around 80% occurring only once. The participants were between roughly 18 and 100 years old and came from about two dozen US areas. Participants' reported clinical history set cohort assignment.

Material for sequencing was PBMCs or T cells enriched from blood (not recorded which). This TCR derives from a young man with acute COVID-19. J is TRBJ2-1 and V is TRBV28, with D tentatively TRBD2 (7 bases). Written as DNA, the CDR3 is TGTGCCAGCAGCCCTCTCGGGGGGACAAATGAGCAGTTCTTC. It translates to CASSPLGGTNEQFF.